One T cell receptor (beta chain) is described in this entry. For TCRbeta, the library was prepared with unique molecular identifiers. Each CDR3 protein gets one entry after TCRdb re-called the PCR reads with MiXCR. The sample contains 610,000 or so distinct CDR3 sequences, 25% to 30% of which appear only once. This CDR3 contains 15 residues. The V and J ends lost 0 bases and 2 bases respectively, with 11 bases between them. Germline V gene data show CDR1 as SGHVS and CDR2 as FQNEAQ. The data derive from a study of T-cell reconstitution after alpha-beta-depleted transplantation in children. The sample here was PBMCs, taken before TCRalphabeta/CD19-depleted stem cell transplant. The rearrangement joins TRBV7-8 to TRBJ2-7; D is possibly TRBD2 (6 bases). This receptor was obtained from a boy younger than two with Wiskott-Aldrich syndrome, due to receive a stem cell transplant. This CDR3 is CASSLADSGPYEQYF. CDR3 in DNA: TGTGCCAGCAGCTTAGCGGATAGCGGCCCCTACGAGCAGTACTTC. The complete variable domain, with remaining parts taken from reference TRBV7-8 and TRBJ2-7, reads GAGVSQSPRYKVAKRGQDVALRCDPISGHVSLFWYQQALGQGPEFLTYFQNEAQLDKSGLPSDRFFAERPEGSVSTLKIQRTQQEDSAVYLCASSLADSGPYEQYFGPGTRLTVT.